A selection of T cell receptor beta chains follows, all from one sample in a study of OX40 agonist ivuxolimab in advanced cancers. The protocol was immunoSEQ multiplex PCR, while the TCRdb copy is restricted to in-frame clones and leaves out a portion. The table lists under 95,000 clones, under 95% of them singletons, with roughly 9.4% in the top ten. The sample here was CD4+ or CD8+ T cells sorted from blood, taken in a trial of the OX40 agonist ivuxolimab. These receptors came from an adult with an advanced solid tumor such as melanoma, head and neck, liver or kidney cancer. Each CDR3 is given without its conserved first and last residue. The order of the fields is V gene, J gene, D gene, CDR3 protein. D genes are given only for firm matches.

V: TRBV30; J: TRBJ2-7; D: .; CDR3: AWMTPPPYEQY
V: TRBV11-2; J: TRBJ1-1; D: TRBD1; CDR3: ASSLGGTGGNTEAF
V: TRBV7-9; J: TRBJ2-7; D: .; CDR3: ASSSPQAIAYEQY
V: TRBV11-2; J: TRBJ2-5; D: .; CDR3: ASSLGTTLQSATQY
V: TRBV5-8; J: TRBJ2-7; D: .; CDR3: ASSLRVSEQY
V: TRBV4-1; J: TRBJ1-1; D: .; CDR3: ASSQELSTEAF
V: TRBV7-9; J: TRBJ1-2; D: .; CDR3: ASSPHGSSPTYGYT
V: TRBV27; J: TRBJ2-1; D: .; CDR3: ASSWRTSHSLPSPANEQF
V: TRBV6-1; J: TRBJ2-7; D: TRBD2; CDR3: ASSEILAGSEQY
V: TRBV7-9; J: TRBJ2-3; D: TRBD2; CDR3: ASSYGLAGEADTQY
V: TRBV18; J: TRBJ2-5; D: .; CDR3: ASSEQETQY
V: TRBV25-1; J: TRBJ1-1; D: .; CDR3: ASRQDGTNTEAF
V: TRBV5-1; J: TRBJ1-5; D: .; CDR3: ASSLGTASNQPQH
V: TRBV7-9; J: TRBJ1-2; D: TRBD1; CDR3: ASSLADRLTYGYT
V: TRBV7-9; J: TRBJ2-4; D: TRBD1; CDR3: ASSPWTGLAKNIQY
V: TRBV5-6; J: TRBJ1-5; D: .; CDR3: ASSLAEGQPQH
V: TRBV28; J: TRBJ2-6; D: .; CDR3: ASSLSGPGANVLT
V: TRBV29-1; J: TRBJ1-2; D: TRBD1; CDR3: SVDETGIYGYT
V: TRBV11-3; J: TRBJ1-1; D: .; CDR3: ASSLRWGLENTEAF
V: TRBV2; J: TRBJ2-1; D: .; CDR3: ASSEKSGRYNEQF
V: TRBV5-8; J: TRBJ1-1; D: .; CDR3: ASSLEGVTEAF
V: TRBV30; J: TRBJ2-7; D: .; CDR3: AWSGGREQY
V: TRBV7-2; J: TRBJ2-3; D: .; CDR3: ASSLGLSTDTQY
V: TRBV6-5; J: TRBJ1-5; D: .; CDR3: ASRDRINQPQH
V: TRBV27; J: TRBJ2-7; D: TRBD2; CDR3: VSAAGEAYEQY